The rows below give T cell receptor beta chains drawn from one sample of a study of T cells in Graves' hyperthyroidism and ophthalmopathy. MiXCR was run by TCRdb on the multiplex PCR reads, yielding one entry per CDR3 protein. The sample carries around 350,000 distinct CDR3 sequences, approximately 15% recorded once. The sample was blood. These receptors were taken from a young woman with Graves' hyperthyroidism that later progressed to Graves' ophthalmopathy. CDR3s include the opening cysteine and the closing phenylalanine or tryptophan. The D gene is left open where the match is weak. Size tells how often a clone was seen (once, few, many) or the class of an expanded clone, and some rows leave it out.

>many|TRBD2|TRBJ2-1|TRBV7-8
CASSLGLAGISYNEQFF
TGTGCCAGCAGCTTGGGACTAGCGGGAATCTCCTACAATGAGCAGTTCTTC
>-|-|TRBJ2-4|TRBV7-9
CASSPTTGRTGGAKNIQYF
TGTGCCAGCAGCCCGACGACAGGGCGGACGGGAGGGGCCAAAAACATTCAGTACTTC
>-|TRBD1|TRBJ2-5|TRBV2
CASNDGQGKTQYF
TGTGCCAGCAACGACGGACAGGGGAAGACCCAGTACTTC
>-|-|TRBJ1-5|TRBV20-1
CSASREGDQPQHF
TGCAGTGCTAGTAGAGAAGGGGATCAGCCCCAGCATTTT
>many|-|TRBJ2-1|TRBV27
CASSFSILDVGSYSVYNEQFF
TGTGCCAGCAGTTTCTCGATTTTAGATGTGGGGTCCTACTCTGTCTACAATGAGCAGTTCTTC
>many|-|TRBJ1-1|TRBV19
CASSIGVGNTEAFF
TGTGCCAGTAGTATAGGGGTGGGCAACACTGAAGCTTTCTTT
>-|TRBD1|TRBJ2-7|TRBV28
CASKDRGEQYF
TGTGCCAGCAAGGACAGGGGCGAGCAGTACTTC
>few|-|TRBJ2-7|TRBV4-1
CASSQDGGYEQYF
TGCGCCAGCAGCCAAGATGGGGGGTACGAGCAGTACTTC
>few|-|TRBJ1-1|TRBV5-5
CASSLARPGPGTEAFF
TGTGCCAGCAGCTTGGCCAGGCCAGGCCCGGGCACTGAAGCTTTCTTT
>many|-|TRBJ1-3|TRBV20-1
CSALPGDGGFSGNTIYF
TGCAGTGCTCTACCGGGTGACGGCGGCTTCTCTGGAAACACCATATATTTT